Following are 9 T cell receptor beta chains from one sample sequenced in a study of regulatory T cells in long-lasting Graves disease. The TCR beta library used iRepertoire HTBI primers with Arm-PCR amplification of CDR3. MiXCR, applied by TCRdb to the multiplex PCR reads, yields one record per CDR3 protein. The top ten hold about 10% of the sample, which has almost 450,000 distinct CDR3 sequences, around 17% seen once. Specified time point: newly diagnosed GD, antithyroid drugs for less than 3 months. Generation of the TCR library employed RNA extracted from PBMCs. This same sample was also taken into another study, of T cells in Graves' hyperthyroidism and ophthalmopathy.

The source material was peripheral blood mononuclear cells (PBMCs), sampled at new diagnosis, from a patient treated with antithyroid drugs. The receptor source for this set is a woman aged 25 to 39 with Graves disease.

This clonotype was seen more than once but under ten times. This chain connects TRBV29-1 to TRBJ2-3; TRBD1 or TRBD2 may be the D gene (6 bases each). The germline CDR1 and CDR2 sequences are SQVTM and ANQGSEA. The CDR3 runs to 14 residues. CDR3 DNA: TGCTCATCGACAGGAGGGCCGGAGGGGGATACGCAGTATTTT. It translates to CSSTGGPEGDTQYF.

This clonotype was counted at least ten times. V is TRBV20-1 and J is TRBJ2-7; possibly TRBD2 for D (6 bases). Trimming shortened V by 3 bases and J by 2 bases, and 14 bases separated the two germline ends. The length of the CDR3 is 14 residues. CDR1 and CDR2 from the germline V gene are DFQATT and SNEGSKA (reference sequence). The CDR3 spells CSASSGRSAYEQYF. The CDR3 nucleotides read TGCAGTGCTAGTAGTGGGAGGAGTGCCTACGAGCAGTACTTC.

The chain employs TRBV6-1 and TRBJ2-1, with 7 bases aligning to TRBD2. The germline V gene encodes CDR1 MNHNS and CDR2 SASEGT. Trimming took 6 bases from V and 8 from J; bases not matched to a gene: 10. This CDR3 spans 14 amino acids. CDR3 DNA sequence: TGTGCCAGCAGCCACGGGACTACGTACGATGAGCAGTTCTTC. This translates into CASSHGTTYDEQFF.

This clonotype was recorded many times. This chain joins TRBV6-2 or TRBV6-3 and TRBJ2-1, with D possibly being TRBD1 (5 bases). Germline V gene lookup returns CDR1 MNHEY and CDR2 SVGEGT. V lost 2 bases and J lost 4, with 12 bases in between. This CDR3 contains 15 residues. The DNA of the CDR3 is TGTGCCAGCAGTTACCGCGCGACAGCTTACAATGAGCAGTTCTTC. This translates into CASSYRATAYNEQFF.

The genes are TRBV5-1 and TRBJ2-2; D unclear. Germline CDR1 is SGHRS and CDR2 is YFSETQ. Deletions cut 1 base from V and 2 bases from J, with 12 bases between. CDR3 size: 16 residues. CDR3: CASSLRVQENTGELFF. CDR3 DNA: TGCGCCAGCAGCTTGCGGGTTCAGGAAAACACCGGGGAGCTGTTTTTT.

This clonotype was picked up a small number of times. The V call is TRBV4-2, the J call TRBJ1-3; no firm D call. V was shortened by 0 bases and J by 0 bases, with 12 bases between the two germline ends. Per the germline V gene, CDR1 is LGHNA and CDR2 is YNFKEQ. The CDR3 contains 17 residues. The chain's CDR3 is CASSQDWVAISGNTIYF. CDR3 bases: TGTGCCAGCAGCCAAGATTGGGTTGCAATCTCTGGAAACACCATATATTTT.

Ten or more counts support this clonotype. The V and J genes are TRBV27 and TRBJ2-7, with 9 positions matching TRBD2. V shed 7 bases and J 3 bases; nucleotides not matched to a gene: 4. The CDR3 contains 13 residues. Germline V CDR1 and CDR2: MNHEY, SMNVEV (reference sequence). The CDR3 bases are TGTGCCAGCAAGGATAGCGGGAGCTACGAGCAGTACTTC. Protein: CASKDSGSYEQYF.

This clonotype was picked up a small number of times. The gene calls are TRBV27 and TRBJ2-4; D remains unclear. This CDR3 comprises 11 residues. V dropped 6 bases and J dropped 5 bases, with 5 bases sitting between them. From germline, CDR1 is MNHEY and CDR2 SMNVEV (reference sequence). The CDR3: CASRGQNIQYF. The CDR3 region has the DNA TGTGCCAGCAGAGGCCAAAACATTCAGTACTTC.

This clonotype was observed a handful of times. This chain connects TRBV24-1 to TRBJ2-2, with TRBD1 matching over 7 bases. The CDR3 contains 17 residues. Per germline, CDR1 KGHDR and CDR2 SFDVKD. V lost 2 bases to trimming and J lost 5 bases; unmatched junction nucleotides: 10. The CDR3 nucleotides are TGTGCCACCAGTGATTCTTTTCAGCCCAGGGGGACCGGGGAGCTGTTTTTT. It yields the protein CATSDSFQPRGTGELFF.